These 30 T cell receptor beta chains were all obtained from the same sample, sequenced in a study of T cells in localized non-small cell lung cancer. This table comes from immunoSEQ multiplex PCR, and its TCRdb copy is limited to in-frame clones, with some not included. The table includes about 7,300 clones, 23% detected once. Sequenced here: lung tumor tissue, sampled before any cancer treatment. All receptors derive from a man between 40 and 75 years old with stage III squamous cell lung carcinoma.

This clone was seen a handful of times. J is TRBJ1-1 and V is TRBV9; D gene unclear. Germline V gene sequence: CDR1 SGDLS, CDR2 YYNGEE. The CDR3 contains 13 residues. V lost 3 bases to trimming and J lost 2 bases, with 8 bases between them. CDR3 residues: CASSGDANTEAFF. CDR3 bases: TGTGCCAGCAGCGGTGACGCAAACACTGAAGCTTTCTTT.

The chain is built from TRBV11-3 and TRBJ2-7, with 7 nucleotides matching TRBD2. The ends lost 3 bases at V and 2 bases at J; junction bases unmatched: 4. This CDR3 has 14 residues. Germline CDR1 reads SGHNT; CDR2 reads YENEEA. The CDR3 sequence: CASSLGLNPYEQYF. As DNA, the CDR3 is TGTGCCAGCAGCTTGGGACTAAATCCCTACGAGCAGTACTTC.

V usage is TRBV30 and J usage is TRBJ1-4; D is ambiguous. Germline CDR1 is GTSNPN and CDR2 is SVGIG (reference sequence). Trimming took 0 bases from V and 6 from J, leaving 14 bases between them. The CDR3 totals 15 residues. CDR3 residues: CAWSVLGMIHEKLFF. The CDR3 nucleotides are TGTGCCTGGAGTGTACTGGGGATGATCCATGAAAAACTGTTTTTT.

The chain carries TRBV12-5 and TRBJ2-7; D is possibly TRBD1 or TRBD2 (5 bases each). This CDR3 has 18 residues. The V end was cut by 2 bases, the J end by 2 bases, with 22 bases between. Germline-derived CDR1 and CDR2 are LGHNT and FRNRAP. CDR3 amino acids: CASGLPKTRLGTPYEQYF. CDR3 bases: TGTGCTAGTGGTTTGCCCAAGACTCGCCTCGGGACCCCCTACGAGCAGTACTTC.

This clone came up a few times. The V call is TRBV7-4, the J call TRBJ2-7, with 7 bases fitting TRBD1. The CDR3 has 15 amino acids. The germline V gene has CDR1 SGHVT and CDR2 SQSDAQ. Germline trimming cut 5 bases from V and 10 bases from J; bases unmatched to any gene: 17. CDR3 region: CASSLSARDRSKQYF. CDR3 in DNA: TGTGCCAGCAGCCTGTCGGCCCGGGACAGAAGCAAACAGTACTTC.

The chain is built from TRBV29-1 and TRBJ1-2; TRBD1 might be the D (5 bases). The CDR3 extends over 13 amino acids. V was cut by 1 base and J by 6 bases, with 12 bases left in between. CDR1 and CDR2 from the germline V gene are SQVTM and ANQGSEA. The DNA for the CDR3 is TGCAGCGTTGAAGCATCGGCAGGGAATGGCTACACCTTC. Translating gives CSVEASAGNGYTF.

In its sample, this clone ranks as medium-sized. The CDR3 protein is CASRYRGPPNEQFF. The CDR3 DNA is TGTGCCAGCAGATACAGGGGACCACCCAATGAGCAGTTCTTC. The chain recombines TRBV6-8 with TRBJ2-1, with 7 bases matching TRBD1. Looked up from germline, CDR1 is MNHGY and CDR2 is SAAAGT. The CDR3 is 14 amino acids. The junction had 8 bases not matched to a gene; V was cut back by 6 bases and J by 6 bases.

The V gene is TRBV25-1, the J gene TRBJ1-2; 7 nucleotides match TRBD1. The CDR3 sequence is 13 residues long. CDR1 and CDR2 from the germline V gene are MGHDK and SYGVNS. The junction had 8 bases not matched to a gene; V was cut back by 5 bases and J by 8 bases. Here the CDR3 DNA reads TGTGCCAGCAGTTTCAGGACAGGCGAAGGCTACACCTTC. This sequence encodes CASSFRTGEGYTF.

This chain uses TRBV28 with TRBJ2-1; 7 bases agree with TRBD2. V lost 1 base, J lost 8 bases, and 8 bases stayed unmatched. Germline-derived CDR1 and CDR2 are MDHEN and SYDVKM. The CDR3 runs to 15 residues. CDR3 nucleotides: TGTGCCAGCAGTTTATCACCTAGCGGCAACTATGAGCAGTTCTTC. Translating it yields CASSLSPSGNYEQFF. The entire variable domain, with the rest obtained from reference TRBV28 and TRBJ2-1, is as follows: DVKVTQSSRYLVKRTGEKVFLECVQDMDHENMFWYRQDPGLGLRLIYFSYDVKMKEKGDIPEGYSVSREKKERFSLILESASTNQTSMYLCASSLSPSGNYEQFFGPGTRLTVL.

There are a few counts of this clone. The rearrangement joins TRBV4-1 to TRBJ1-3; possibly TRBD1 for D (5 bases). V was trimmed by 4 bases and J by 8 bases, leaving 15 bases between them. Germline V CDR1 and CDR2: MGHRA, YSYEKL. This CDR3 spans 14 amino acids. The CDR3 region has the DNA TGCGCCAGCAGCCTGGGACTCCGACGGGACACCATATATTTT. It specifies CASSLGLRRDTIYF.

By share, this clone counts as medium-sized (0.01 to 0.1%). This chain links TRBV29-1 with TRBJ2-7, with D tentatively TRBD2 (7 bases). The V end lost 2 bases, the J end lost 4 bases, and 15 bases lay between the germline ends. Per germline, CDR1 SQVTM and CDR2 ANQGSEA. There are 14 residues in the CDR3. CDR3 bases: TGCAGCGTTGAATATGCCGGGGGGCGGTACGAGCAGTACTTC. Translation gives CSVEYAGGRYEQYF.

V is TRBV4-1 and J is TRBJ1-1, with TRBD1 as a possible D gene (5 bases). The CDR3 length is 18 residues. Germline V gives CDR1 MGHRA, CDR2 YSYEKL. Trimming removed 0 bases at V and 4 bases at J, with 21 bases between. The CDR3 sequence is CASSQEPPPTDRSTEAFF. The DNA of the CDR3 is TGCGCCAGCAGCCAAGAGCCCCCTCCGACAGATCGAAGCACTGAAGCTTTCTTT.

V usage is TRBV11-3 and J usage is TRBJ2-5; D may be TRBD2 (6 bases). In germline, CDR1 is SGHNT, CDR2 YENEEA. V shed 1 base and J shed 3 bases, with 12 bases lying between them. This CDR3 has 15 amino acids. The DNA of the CDR3 is TGTGCCAGCAGCTTAGGAGGAGGGCCGAAAGAGACCCAGTACTTC. As protein: CASSLGGGPKETQYF.

This clone has just a few counts. V and J are TRBV28 and TRBJ1-1, with D possibly TRBD1 on 5 matching bases. The germline CDR1 and CDR2 sequences are MDHEN and SYDVKM. Trimming took off 8 bases at V and 7 bases at J, with 20 bases between the two ends. The CDR3 has 14 residues. The CDR3: CASHTRGKVGEAFF. The DNA for the CDR3 is TGTGCCAGCCATACGAGGGGCAAGGTGGGTGAAGCTTTCTTT. The variable domain in full, completed from reference TRBV28 and TRBJ1-1, reads DVKVTQSSRYLVKRTGEKVFLECVQDMDHENMFWYRQDPGLGLRLIYFSYDVKMKEKGDIPEGYSVSREKKERFSLILESASTNQTSMYLCASHTRGKVGEAFFGQGTRLTVV.

This clone has a handful of counts. The V gene is TRBV30, the J gene TRBJ1-2, with D maybe TRBD1 (5 bases). Germline loops: CDR1 GTSNPN, CDR2 SVGIG (reference sequence). The CDR3 has 16 amino acids. V was shortened by 0 bases and J by 7 bases, with 21 bases between the two germline ends. Written as DNA, the CDR3 is TGTGCCTGGAGTGTCACCGGGAACGCAGGGTCCAGTGGCTACACCTTC. Translated, it gives CAWSVTGNAGSSGYTF.

J is TRBJ2-5 and V is TRBV15; no firm D call. V was trimmed by 1 base and J by 3 bases, leaving 9 bases between them. The CDR3 is 14 residues long. In germline, CDR1 is LNHNV, CDR2 YYDKDF (reference sequence). The CDR3: CATSRGSAEETQYF. For the CDR3, the DNA is TGTGCCACCAGCAGAGGATCGGCCGAAGAGACCCAGTACTTC.

This chain links TRBV5-1 with TRBJ2-3; no clear D gene. Germline V gene data show CDR1 as SGHRS and CDR2 as YFSETQ. The CDR3 runs to 14 residues. Between the trimmed V and J ends, which lost 1 base and 4 bases, there was a span of 10 bases. The CDR3 DNA reads as TGCGCCAGCAGCTTGCCCAACACTGCAGATACGCAGTATTTT. Encoded protein: CASSLPNTADTQYF. Combining the CDR3 with reference TRBV5-1 and TRBJ2-3 gives the whole variable domain KAGVTQTPRYLIKTRGQQVTLSCSPISGHRSVSWYQQTPGQGLQFLFEYFSETQRNKGNFPGRFSGRQFSNSRSEMNVSTLELGDSALYLCASSLPNTADTQYFGPGTRLTVL.

This clone was counted between two and nine times. The V and J genes are TRBV28 and TRBJ2-7, with D perhaps matching TRBD2 (5 bases). The CDR3 length is 13 residues. Germline CDR1 reads MDHEN; CDR2 reads SYDVKM. Deletions cut 5 bases from V and 1 base from J, with 9 bases between. This CDR3 reads CASSVAISYEQYF. CDR3 DNA: TGTGCCAGCAGTGTAGCGATTTCCTACGAGCAGTACTTC. Full variable domain (outside the CDR3, taken from reference TRBV28 and TRBJ2-7): DVKVTQSSRYLVKRTGEKVFLECVQDMDHENMFWYRQDPGLGLRLIYFSYDVKMKEKGDIPEGYSVSREKKERFSLILESASTNQTSMYLCASSVAISYEQYFGPGTRLTVT.

J is TRBJ2-2 and V is TRBV11-3; maybe TRBD2 (6 bases). Trimming stripped 3 bases from V and 5 bases from J, with 13 bases between. Germline CDR1 and CDR2: SGHNT and YENEEA. The length of the CDR3 is 15 residues. CDR3 sequence: CASSFGGGRTGELFF. CDR3 sequence (DNA): TGTGCCAGCAGCTTCGGGGGTGGGAGAACCGGGGAGCTGTTTTTT. Looking up the rest from reference TRBV11-3 and TRBJ2-2 gives the full variable domain: EAGVVQSPRYKIIEKKQPVAFWCNPISGHNTLYWYLQNLGQGPELLIRYENEEAVDDSQLPKDRFSAERLKGVDSTLKIQPAELGDSAVYLCASSFGGGRTGELFFGEGSRLTVL.

The CDR3 DNA sequence: TGTGCCAGCAGCGCCTCGGCTGCGAACACCGGGGAGCTGTTTTTT. The encoded protein is CASSASAANTGELFF. This rearrangement joins TRBV11-3 to TRBJ2-2, with D unresolved. Looked up from germline, CDR1 is SGHNT and CDR2 is YENEEA. The V end lost 5 bases, the J end lost 0 bases, and 10 bases lay between the germline ends. This CDR3 is 15 amino acids long.

There are a few counts of this clone. The chain uses TRBV28 and TRBJ1-1; 8 nucleotides align to TRBD1. Germline CDR1 MDHEN, CDR2 SYDVKM. The CDR3 is 14 amino acids. Unmatched junction bases numbered 6, after V lost 4 bases and J lost 5 bases. The CDR3 nucleotides are TGTGCCAGCAGTTCCCTCTACAGGGGGACTGAAGCTTTCTTT. This encodes CASSSLYRGTEAFF.

This clone was counted between two and nine times. This sequence joins TRBV11-3 and TRBJ2-3; 8 bases agree with TRBD1. Germline-derived CDR1 and CDR2 are SGHNT and YENEEA. This CDR3 contains 15 residues. The trim removed 6 bases at V and 6 bases at J, leaving 11 bases unmatched. CDR3 DNA sequence: TGTGCCAGCAGACAGCGGACAGGGTCGGGCGATACGCAGTATTTT. This gives the protein CASRQRTGSGDTQYF. Full variable domain (missing parts from reference TRBV11-3 and TRBJ2-3): EAGVVQSPRYKIIEKKQPVAFWCNPISGHNTLYWYLQNLGQGPELLIRYENEEAVDDSQLPKDRFSAERLKGVDSTLKIQPAELGDSAVYLCASRQRTGSGDTQYFGPGTRLTVL.

This clone has just a few counts. V usage is TRBV6-8 and J usage is TRBJ2-3, with a possible D match to TRBD1 (6 bases). Trimming pared 2 bases from V and 5 bases from J, leaving 11 bases between. This CDR3 comprises 14 residues. Germline-derived CDR1 and CDR2 are MNHGY and SAAAGT. The CDR3 loop reads CASSYTQGRDTQYF. CDR3 in DNA: TGTGCCAGCAGTTACACACAGGGCCGAGATACGCAGTATTTT.

The chain couples TRBV11-3 to TRBJ1-2, with 7 bases lining up with TRBD1. The CDR3 totals 16 residues. Germline CDR1 is SGHNT and CDR2 is YENEEA. J lost 3 bases, V lost 6 bases, and 13 bases had no gene match. The CDR3: CASSLSPGRGDYGYTF. CDR3 DNA sequence: TGTGCCAGCAGTCTTTCCCCCGGCAGGGGGGACTATGGCTACACCTTC.

This clone has ten or more counts. The rearrangement joins TRBV11-3 to TRBJ2-1, with D possibly TRBD1 on 6 matching bases. Germline V gene sequence: CDR1 SGHNT, CDR2 YENEEA. V dropped 3 bases and J dropped 7 bases, with 13 bases sitting between them. The CDR3 length is 14 residues. The CDR3 loop is CASSLDTRGNEQFF. The CDR3 bases are TGTGCCAGCAGCTTGGATACCAGGGGTAATGAGCAGTTCTTC. The complete variable domain, with remaining parts taken from reference TRBV11-3 and TRBJ2-1, reads EAGVVQSPRYKIIEKKQPVAFWCNPISGHNTLYWYLQNLGQGPELLIRYENEEAVDDSQLPKDRFSAERLKGVDSTLKIQPAELGDSAVYLCASSLDTRGNEQFFGPGTRLTVL.

This clone has more than one count but fewer than ten. V and J are TRBV6-8 and TRBJ1-5; D is perhaps TRBD1 (5 bases). V lost 7 bases and J lost 3, with 10 bases in between. This CDR3 spans 13 amino acids. Per the germline V gene, CDR1 is MNHGY and CDR2 is SAAAGT. Here the CDR3 reads CASNRGFNQPQHF. In DNA, the CDR3 is TGTGCCAGCAATCGGGGGTTCAATCAGCCCCAGCATTTT.

This chain connects TRBV6-8 to TRBJ2-1, with D perhaps assigned TRBD1 or TRBD2 (5 bases each). Trimming pared 7 bases from V and 9 bases from J, leaving 22 bases between. Per germline, CDR1 MNHGY and CDR2 SAAAGT. The CDR3 extends over 15 amino acids. CDR3 in DNA: TGTGCCAGCAAGACAGAAGCGATCGGGGCTGGTGAGCAGTTCTTC. Residues: CASKTEAIGAGEQFF.

This clone was seen a few times. V is TRBV6-8 and J is TRBJ1-6; possible D gene TRBD1, 6 bases. Germline V gene lookup returns CDR1 MNHGY and CDR2 SAAAGT. V dropped 8 bases and J dropped 7 bases, with 18 bases sitting between them. The CDR3 spans 15 residues. In DNA, the CDR3 is TGTGCCAGCTCATCAGGGGTACGGGGCAATTCACCCCTCCACTTT. The encoded protein is CASSSGVRGNSPLHF.

This clone was seen a handful of times. The genes are TRBV7-1 and TRBJ2-3, with D maybe TRBD1 (5 bases). TRBV7-1 is recorded as an ORF, its role being uncertain. The V end was cut by 5 bases, the J end by 4 bases, with 10 bases between. This CDR3 contains 13 residues. CDR3 coding DNA: TGTGCCAGCAGCCAAACAGGCCCAGATACGCAGTATTTT. Translation gives CASSQTGPDTQYF.

This clone has only a few counts. The rearrangement uses TRBV6-8 and TRBJ2-3, with a possible D match to TRBD2 (6 bases). This CDR3 is built from 16 residues. CDR1 is MNHGY and CDR2 is SAAAGT in the germline V gene. The germline V and J ends were trimmed by 4 bases and 2 bases, with 16 bases remaining between them. The CDR3 DNA follows: TGTGCCAGCAGTTTTACACTTCGCGGGGCCACAGATACGCAGTATTTT. Translating gives CASSFTLRGATDTQYF.